These 8 T cell receptor beta chains originate from one sample sequenced in a study of beta chain features in type 1 diabetes. Since all of the isolated RNA was reverse transcribed, expressed TCRB transcripts were what got sequenced. TCRdb's copy holds only in-frame clones and misses some; the assay was immunoSEQ multiplex PCR. The sample carries some 220,000 clones, roughly 10% recorded once. The specimen was central memory CD4+ T cells from blood. Receptors originate from a man aged 18 to 29 in good health.

This clone was seen a few times. The rearrangement uses TRBV5-8 and TRBJ2-1, with 7 positions matching TRBD2. The V gene end was trimmed by 1 base and the J gene end by 0 bases; junction bases not matched to a gene: 1. There are 15 residues in the CDR3. The V gene's germline CDR1 is SGHTS and CDR2 YDEGEE. The CDR3 DNA reads as TGTGCCAGCAGCTTGCGCGGGGGCTCCTACAATGAGCAGTTCTTC. As protein: CASSLRGGSYNEQFF. The whole variable domain, remainder taken from reference TRBV5-8 and TRBJ2-1, is EAGVTQSPTHLIKTRGQQATLRCSPISGHTSVYWYQQALGLGLQFLLWYDEGEERNRGNFPPRFSGRQFPNYSSELNVNALELEDSALYLCASSLRGGSYNEQFFGPGTRLTVL.

This clone occurred a few times. The chain joins TRBV5-4 to TRBJ2-2; D not resolved. The CDR3 sequence is 15 residues long. Trimming removed 5 bases from V and 4 bases from J, with 15 bases in between. CDR1 and CDR2 from the germline V gene are SGHNT and YYREEE (reference sequence). The CDR3 nucleotides are TGTGCCAGCAGTAAGAAAGAGTGGGGCACCGGGGAGCTGTTTTTT. Its translation is CASSKKEWGTGELFF.

This clone was picked up a small number of times. The chain carries TRBV11-2 and TRBJ2-7, with D maybe TRBD1 (5 bases). Germline loops: CDR1 SGHAT, CDR2 FQNNGV. The CDR3 loop spans 16 amino acids. The ends were cut back, 0 bases at V and 0 bases at J, with 12 bases in the middle. The CDR3 region is CASSLDRAGISYEQYF. The CDR3 DNA follows: TGTGCCAGCAGCTTAGATCGGGCAGGGATCTCCTACGAGCAGTACTTC.

J is TRBJ2-1 and V is TRBV7-2; 11 bases fit TRBD2. Germline trimming cut 5 bases from V and 9 bases from J; bases unmatched to any gene: 9. The CDR3 totals 15 residues. Germline V gene data show CDR1 as SGHTA and CDR2 as FQGNSA. The chain's CDR3 is CASSTLGLAGGEQFF. The CDR3 DNA reads TGTGCCAGCAGCACCCTTGGACTAGCGGGTGGTGAGCAGTTCTTC.

The chain is built from TRBV29-1 and TRBJ1-4, with 9 bases identical to TRBD1. The ends lost 5 bases at V and 5 bases at J; junction bases unmatched: 3. Per germline, CDR1 SQVTM and CDR2 ANQGSEA. This CDR3 region has 13 residues. The CDR3 here is CSVRQGGNEKLFF. The CDR3 coding sequence is TGCAGCGTTCGACAGGGGGGAAATGAAAAACTGTTTTTT.

The sample holds a few counts of this clone. The chain combines TRBV7-9 with TRBJ2-3; weak D call: TRBD2 (6 bases). Germline loops: CDR1 SEHNR, CDR2 FQNEAQ (reference sequence). The CDR3 contains 14 residues. V lost 0 bases and J lost 4, with 8 bases in between. CDR3 protein: CASSLAGRADTQYF. The CDR3 nucleotides read TGTGCCAGCAGCTTAGCCGGGAGAGCAGATACGCAGTATTTT.

A few counts support this clone. This sequence joins TRBV5-1 and TRBJ2-1, with D perhaps TRBD1 or TRBD2 (5 bases each). The CDR3 loop spans 17 amino acids. Trimming removed 0 bases from V and 8 bases from J, with 21 bases in between. CDR1 SGHRS and CDR2 YFSETQ come from the germline V gene. This CDR3 is CASSLAGTEFIMDEQFF. The DNA of the CDR3 is TGCGCCAGCAGCTTGGCCGGGACCGAGTTCATCATGGATGAGCAGTTCTTC.

This clone turned up a few times. The chain is built from TRBV11-1 and TRBJ1-1; no clear D gene. Germline CDR1 is SGHAT and CDR2 is FQDESV (reference sequence). The CDR3 length is 14 residues. V lost 2 bases and J lost 2, with 9 bases in between. CDR3 region: CASSLSAGNTEAFF. CDR3 nucleotides: TGTGCCAGCAGCTTATCTGCAGGAAACACTGAAGCTTTCTTT.